The sequence of this T cell receptor beta chain was determined in a study of T cell repertoires in cytomegalovirus infection. Study at large: Through public TCR beta signatures, both CMV infection and matching HLA type were indicated.

There are many counts of this clonotype. Its antigen remains unknown. The CDR3 totals 13 residues. Germline CDR1 is SGHTA and CDR2 is FQGNSA. The V gene lost 2 bases and the J gene lost 4 bases, with 5 bases spanning the gap. Using its own MiXCR run on the reads, TCRdb lists one record per CDR3 protein. The sample has fewer than 550,000 distinct CDR3 sequences, 26% seen once. Regarding the study as a whole: Cumulative public TCR beta family frequency identified CMV carriers with the relevant HLA. The ex vivo response was dominated by HLA-C-restricted CMV-specific TCR beta clonotypes.

Sequencing input: PBMCs. This clonotype was obtained from a human donor in good health (CMV status not recorded). Some clones in this sample may be carry-over from other donors' samples. The J gene is TRBJ1-4, the V gene TRBV7-2; the D is unclear. CDR3 sequence: CASSLRGNEKLFF. The DNA for the CDR3 is TGTGCCAGCAGCTTACGGGGTAATGAAAAACTGTTTTTT.